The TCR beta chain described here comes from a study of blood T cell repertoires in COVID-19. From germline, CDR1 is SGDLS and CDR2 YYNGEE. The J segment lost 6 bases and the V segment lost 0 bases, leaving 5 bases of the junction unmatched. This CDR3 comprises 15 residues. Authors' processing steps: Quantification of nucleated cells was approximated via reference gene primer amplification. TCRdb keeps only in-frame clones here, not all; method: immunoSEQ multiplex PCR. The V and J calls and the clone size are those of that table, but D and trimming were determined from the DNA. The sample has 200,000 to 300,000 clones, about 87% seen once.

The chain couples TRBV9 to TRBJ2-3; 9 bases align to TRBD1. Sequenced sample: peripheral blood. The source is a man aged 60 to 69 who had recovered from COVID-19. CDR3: CASSVAPGQGDTQYF. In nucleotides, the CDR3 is TGTGCCAGCAGCGTAGCTCCAGGACAGGGGGATACGCAGTATTTT.